This TCR beta chain derives from a study of beta chain features in type 1 diabetes. Overall study results and limits: Shorter TCRB CDR3s, moderately but significantly so, were found in Type 1 diabetes patients in all four CD4+ subsets.

Isolated RNA was reverse transcribed in full, so expressed TCRB transcripts were sequenced. Clones were sequenced by immunoSEQ multiplex PCR, and TCRdb holds only the in-frame ones, with some missing. The table records about 340,000 clones, approximately 13% of them present only once. This CDR3 spans 15 amino acids. The V and J ends lost 3 bases and 2 bases, in that order; junction bases with no gene match: 6. The germline CDR1 and CDR2 sequences are MNHEY and SMNVEV (reference sequence). Concerning this clone itself: Its cognate antigen is unknown.

The TCR originated in a woman between 18 and 29 years old with type 1 diabetes. The material sequenced was naive CD4+ T cells from blood. The chain is built from TRBV27 and TRBJ2-7, with TRBD1 identical over 8 bases. The DNA for the CDR3 is TGTGCCAGCAGTTTCTTCAGGACAGGGACCTACGAGCAGTACTTC. This translates into CASSFFRTGTYEQYF.